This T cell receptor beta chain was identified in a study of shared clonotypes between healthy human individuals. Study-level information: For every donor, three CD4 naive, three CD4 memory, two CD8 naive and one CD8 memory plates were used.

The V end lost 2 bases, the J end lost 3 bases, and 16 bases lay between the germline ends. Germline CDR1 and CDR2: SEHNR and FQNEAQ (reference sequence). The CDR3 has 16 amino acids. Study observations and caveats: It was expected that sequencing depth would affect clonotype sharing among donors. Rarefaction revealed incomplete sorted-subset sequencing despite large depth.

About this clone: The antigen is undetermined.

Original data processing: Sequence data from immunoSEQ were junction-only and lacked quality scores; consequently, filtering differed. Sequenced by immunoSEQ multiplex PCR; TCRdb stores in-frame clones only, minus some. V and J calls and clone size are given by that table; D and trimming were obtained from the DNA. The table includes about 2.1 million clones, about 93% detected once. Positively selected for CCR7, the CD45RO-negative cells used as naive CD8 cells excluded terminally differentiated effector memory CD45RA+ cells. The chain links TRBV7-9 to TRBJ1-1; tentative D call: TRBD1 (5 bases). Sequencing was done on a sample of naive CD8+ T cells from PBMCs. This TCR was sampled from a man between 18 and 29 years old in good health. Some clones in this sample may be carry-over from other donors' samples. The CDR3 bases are TGTGCCAGCAGCTTATTACCCGGGACTGAGGACACTGAAGCTTTCTTT. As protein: CASSLLPGTEDTEAFF.